The subject of this entry is one T cell receptor (beta chain). What it binds is unknown. The data originate from a study of CXCR3-negative and CXCR3-positive naive CD8 T cells. Whole-study results and caveats: Researchers reported similar TRBV-TRBJ usage in naive CXCR3-negative and CXCR3-positive cells, though memory differed. Sequencing showed both naive subsets with comparably high diversity, and memory CD8+ cells much lower.

Preparation of TRB cDNA libraries relied on 5' RACE carrying UMI labels. TCRdb reworked the 5' RACE reads into one entry per CDR3 protein, no DNA. The table gives about 56,000 distinct CDR3 sequences; the top ten clones make up 20% to 25% of it. CDR1 and CDR2 from the germline V gene are SEHNR and FQNEAQ (reference sequence). The length of the CDR3 is 14 residues. The chain uses TRBV7-9 and TRBJ2-1; TCRdb proposes TRBD1, but this gene call is untestable without DNA. Sequenced sample: memory CD8+ T cells from blood. This clonotype was sampled from a human donor in good health. Some clones in this sample may be carry-over from other donors' samples. The CDR3 reads CASSDTGGSDEQFF.